This T cell receptor beta chain was recovered during a study of cytomegalovirus exposure and HLA in healthy donors. Study-wide findings and caveats: The study designated 150 or so TCR beta chains cytomegalovirus-associated. Some highly shared sequence variants likely arose as a pipeline artifact. Within an earlier analysis, most TCR beta V segments proved productive either about 87% or about 30% of the time. As was reported, the HLA-A and HLA-B alleles of most subjects were accurately predicted from TCR beta sequences.

Vbeta (60) and Jbeta (13) primers were used in the PCR. Only in-frame clones appear in the TCRdb table, and some are missing; sequencing was by immunoSEQ multiplex PCR. The sample comprises about 200,000 clones, 65% to 90% of which are singletons, and less than 0.4% rests with the top ten. Germline-derived CDR1 and CDR2 are MGHRA and YSYEKL. The CDR3 consists of 15 residues. J gave up 11 bases and V 1 base, and 13 bases lay outside the gene matches. Points on this clone: The target antigen is unknown.

The receptor's source is a woman in her twenties or thirties in good health and CMV-seronegative. The chain carries TRBV4-1 and TRBJ2-5, with 7 bases identical to TRBD2. The specimen sequenced was PBMCs. CDR3 region: CASSQVYAGEIGQYF. The CDR3 nucleotides are TGCGCCAGCAGCCAAGTATACGCGGGAGAAATTGGGCAGTACTTC.